This T cell receptor beta chain was sequenced during a study of sequential checkpoint blockade in melanoma. Study information: Randomization was 1:1 between first-line nivolumab→ipilimumab and ipilimumab→nivolumab. TCRβ was sequenced from DNA of 91 pretreatment tumors.

Repertoires were generated with immunoSEQ multiplex PCR, while TCRdb's copy carries only in-frame clones and drops some. This table holds roughly 3,000 clones, 15% to 20% found once. This clone turned up a few times. From germline, CDR1 is KGHSH and CDR2 LQKENI. This CDR3 region has 15 residues. Trimming took off 0 bases at V and 1 base at J, with 9 bases between the two ends. Treatment in this sample: randomized to nivolumab then ipilimumab (arm A) or the reverse (arm B). The rearrangement links TRBV18 to TRBJ2-5; a possible D gene is TRBD1 (6 bases). This sequence originates from a human donor with melanoma. Here the sequenced sample was tumor tissue (inferred from file names), taken from a patient given nivolumab and ipilimumab in sequence. The CDR3 region is CASSPPPRGQETQYF. The DNA for the CDR3 is TGTGCCAGCTCACCACCTCCCAGGGGCCAAGAGACCCAGTACTTC.